Following are 18 T cell receptor beta chains from one sample sequenced in a study of post-analysis software for immune sequencing data. Study-wide results and caveats: In patients, TRBV5-6, TRBV5-1 and TRBV20-1 belonged to 4 or 5 TRBV segments found more frequently than in controls.

Unique molecular identifiers were built into the TCR beta cDNA libraries. TCRdb ran MiXCR on the PCR reads and lists one entry per CDR3 protein. The data show about 810,000 distinct CDR3 sequences, under 70% seen once. The antigens these receptors bind are not known. Sequences were obtained from blood. These TCRs come from a girl aged 5-17 years with multiple sclerosis.

V is TRBV20-1 and J is TRBJ2-7; D possibly matches TRBD1 or TRBD2 (5 bases each). V lost 6 bases and J 7 bases, leaving 25 bases between the germline ends. The CDR3 runs to 15 residues. The germline gives CDR1 DFQATT, CDR2 SNEGSKA (reference sequence). The CDR3 bases are TGCAGTGCAAGGGACGGTCGGCTCCCAATCGGTGAGCAGTACTTC. This codes for CSARDGRLPIGEQYF.

This clonotype was counted once. The CDR3: CASSLGTGIVTEAFF. The CDR3 region has the DNA TGCGCCAGCAGCCTGGGGACAGGGATAGTCACTGAAGCTTTCTTT. V and J are TRBV5-1 and TRBJ1-1, with TRBD1 matching 9 bases. This CDR3 comprises 15 residues. Per the germline V gene, CDR1 is SGHRS and CDR2 is YFSETQ. J gave up 4 bases and V 4 bases, and 8 bases lay outside the gene matches.

J is TRBJ2-3 and V is TRBV5-5, with 7 bases aligning to TRBD2. Per the germline V gene, CDR1 is SGHKS and CDR2 is YYEKEE (reference sequence). Unmatched junction bases numbered 6, after V lost 6 bases and J lost 2 bases. The CDR3 covers 14 residues. CDR3 in DNA: TGTGCCAGCATACTACGGGACTACACAGATACGCAGTATTTT. Translating gives CASILRDYTDTQYF.

The chain has TRBV10-3 and TRBJ1-2; maybe TRBD1 (6 bases). Germline V gives CDR1 ENHRY, CDR2 SYGVKD. The germline V and J ends were trimmed by 5 bases and 3 bases, with 16 bases remaining between them. The CDR3 is 15 amino acids. In DNA form, the CDR3 reads TGTGCCATCAGTAAGGGACAAGAACGACACTATGGCTACACCTTC. This translates into CAISKGQERHYGYTF.

This chain links TRBV12-3 or TRBV12-4 with TRBJ1-4; D remains unclear. The V end was cut by 0 bases, the J end by 0 bases, with 2 bases between. CDR3 size: 14 residues. In nucleotides, the CDR3 is TGTGCCAGCAGTTTAGCTGCAACTAATGAAAAACTGTTTTTT. As protein: CASSLAATNEKLFF.

The chain employs TRBV7-9 and TRBJ2-5; D is ambiguous. V dropped 3 bases and J dropped 3 bases, with 11 bases sitting between them. Looked up from germline, CDR1 is SEHNR and CDR2 is FQNEAQ (reference sequence). The CDR3 has 14 residues. CDR3 coding DNA: TGTGCCAGCAGCTTCCGTAGAGGAGAAGAGACCCAGTACTTC. Translating it yields CASSFRRGEETQYF.

This clonotype has only a few counts. V is TRBV5-5 and J is TRBJ2-4; D is possibly TRBD1 (6 bases). Looked up from germline, CDR1 is SGHKS and CDR2 is YYEKEE (reference sequence). With 5 bases removed from V and 0 bases from J, the gap between germline ends came to 15 bases. The CDR3 length is 16 residues. In DNA, the CDR3 is TGTGCCAGCAGTCCCGGGACAACATTAGCCAAAAACATTCAGTACTTC. This translates into CASSPGTTLAKNIQYF.

The V call is TRBV3-1, the J call TRBJ2-5; 13 nucleotides align to TRBD2. There are 19 residues in the CDR3. The V segment lost 2 bases and the J segment 2 bases; nucleotides outside the gene matches: 11. From germline, CDR1 is LGHDT and CDR2 YNNKEL (reference sequence). Written as DNA, the CDR3 is TGTGCCAGCAGCCAACCCGGACTAGCGGGGGTTCTCACACAAGAGACCCAGTACTTC. Translation gives CASSQPGLAGVLTQETQYF.

The rearrangement joins TRBV14 to TRBJ1-2; D unclear. Germline CDR1 is SGHDN and CDR2 is FVKESK. Trimming cost V 1 base and J 5 bases, with 8 bases left between them. The length of the CDR3 is 13 residues. CDR3 in amino acids: CASSQGIPYGYTF. In DNA, the CDR3 is TGTGCCAGCAGCCAAGGGATTCCTTATGGCTACACCTTC.

The chain is built from TRBV5-1 and TRBJ2-7, with 7 positions matching TRBD2. Per the germline V gene, CDR1 is SGHRS and CDR2 is YFSETQ. With V trimmed by 4 bases and J by 3 bases, 13 bases remained unmatched. CDR3 length equals 16 residues. This chain's CDR3 is CASSPHVAGDLYEQYF. CDR3 coding DNA: TGCGCCAGCAGCCCCCATGTTGCGGGAGATCTCTACGAGCAGTACTTC.

This clonotype has more than one count but fewer than ten. The chain uses TRBV29-1 and TRBJ1-1; D might be TRBD1 (6 bases). Germline loops: CDR1 SQVTM, CDR2 ANQGSEA. V shed 6 bases and J shed 3 bases, with 14 bases lying between them. CDR3 size: 13 residues. CDR3 sequence: CSVSRQGYTEAFF. As DNA, the CDR3 is TGCAGCGTGTCCCGGCAGGGGTACACTGAAGCTTTCTTT. The full variable domain, with the rest looked up from reference TRBV29-1 and TRBJ1-1, is SAVISQKPSRDICQRGTSLTIQCQVDSQVTMMFWYRQQPGQSLTLIATANQGSEATYESGFVIDKFPISRPNLTFSTLTVSNMSPEDSSIYLCSVSRQGYTEAFFGQGTRLTVV.

This clonotype was seen only a few times. This chain connects TRBV27 to TRBJ2-7; the D call may be TRBD1 or TRBD2 (5 bases each). Looked up from germline, CDR1 is MNHEY and CDR2 is SMNVEV (reference sequence). The CDR3 consists of 16 residues. V lost 1 base to trimming and J lost 3 bases, with 16 bases between them. The CDR3 spells CASSLLGGSTGYEQYF. Written as DNA, the CDR3 is TGTGCCAGCAGTTTATTGGGTGGGAGTACAGGCTACGAGCAGTACTTC.

This clonotype was seen a handful of times. V is TRBV20-1 and J is TRBJ1-1, with TRBD1 as a possible D gene (5 bases). V lost 0 bases and J 4 bases, leaving 12 bases between the germline ends. Looked up from germline, CDR1 is DFQATT and CDR2 is SNEGSKA (reference sequence). This CDR3 is built from 14 residues. CDR3: CSARDSRGVTEAFF. CDR3 DNA: TGCAGTGCTAGAGATTCCCGAGGGGTCACTGAAGCTTTCTTT.

The rearrangement joins TRBV5-6 to TRBJ2-5; either TRBD1 or TRBD2 may fit D (6 bases each). The CDR3 runs 16 residues. Trimming took off 2 bases at V and 5 bases at J, with 19 bases between the two ends. Germline V gene data show CDR1 as SGHDT and CDR2 as YYEEEE. CDR3 protein: CASSFGVGGFGETQYF. The CDR3 DNA is TGTGCCAGCAGCTTTGGTGTGGGGGGCTTTGGGGAGACCCAGTACTTC.

The chain employs TRBV10-3 and TRBJ1-2; D perhaps matches TRBD1 (5 bases). The CDR3 is made up of 15 amino acids. Germline CDR1 is ENHRY and CDR2 is SYGVKD. The V gene lost 2 bases and the J gene lost 8 bases, with 18 bases spanning the gap. CDR3 in amino acids: CAISEENQGLGGYTF. CDR3 nucleotides: TGTGCCATCAGTGAGGAGAACCAGGGCCTCGGAGGCTACACCTTC.

The J gene is TRBJ2-1, the V gene TRBV20-1; no firm D call. The germline V gene encodes CDR1 DFQATT and CDR2 SNEGSKA (reference sequence). CDR3 length: 15 residues. V lost 2 bases to trimming and J lost 2 bases, with 13 bases between them. This CDR3 reads CSARIGSPAYNEQFF. The CDR3 DNA reads as TGCAGTGCTAGAATAGGTTCCCCAGCCTACAATGAGCAGTTCTTC.

The chain employs TRBV10-3 and TRBJ2-4; 10 nucleotides align to TRBD1. The J call is uncertain, as TRBJ2-7 better fits the DNA end. In germline, CDR1 is ENHRY, CDR2 SYGVKD. The CDR3 contains 15 residues. CDR3 sequence reads: CAINPGQGREYEQYF. In nucleotides, the CDR3 is TGTGCCATCAATCCGGGACAGGGGAGAGAGTACGAGCAGTACTTC.

The chain is built from TRBV7-6 and TRBJ2-7; possibly TRBD2 for D (5 bases). The DNA end is a closer match to TRBJ2-5, so the J assignment may be wrong. Germline assignment: CDR1 SGHVS and CDR2 FNYEAQ. The CDR3 has 13 amino acids. This CDR3 is CASTGWREETQYF. The DNA of the CDR3 is TGTGCCAGCACCGGATGGCGGGAAGAGACCCAGTACTTC.